This is a list of T cell receptor beta chains from one sample in a study of blood T cell repertoires in COVID-19. The table came from immunoSEQ multiplex PCR; TCRdb's copy has only in-frame clones and leaves some out. Of about 380,000 clones listed, approximately 90% are singletons. The sequencing input was PBMCs or T cells enriched from blood (not recorded which). The receptors shown here come from a woman aged 18-29 years who had recovered from COVID-19. Both conserved end residues are part of each CDR3.

TRBV28 | CASSPYSMDSNYGYTF
TRBV6-5 | CATAQGTSEKLFF
TRBV6-5 | CASSYSTGGEQYF
TRBV2 | CASSGGPSWTEAFF
TRBV9 | CASSVYADTQYF
TRBV7-2 | CASSTGQGGNQPQHF
TRBV19 | CASSTQAGTGNNEQFF
TRBV9 | CASSVGQYATNEKLFF
TRBV7-3 | CASSPIPGQAEYGYTF
TRBV15 | CATSRVTGGPGELFF
TRBV9 | CASSPGTVKELFF
TRBV18 | CASSPPRTDAFIVNTEAFF
TRBV4-1 | CASSSRGLAGYNEQFF
TRBV6-5 | CASSKQGTEKLFF
TRBV6-5 | CASRSPGQVYEQYF
TRBV24-1 | CATNRPGTRVTDTQYF
TRBV3-1/TRBV3-2 | CASSHGQGEKAFF
TRBV6-6 | CASSYIGADQPQHF
TRBV3-1/TRBV3-2 | CASSGTTQGTGWDTEAFF
TRBV21-1 | CASAGGSGANVLTF
TRBV6-2/TRBV6-3 | CASSPARIPSNEKLFF
TRBV30 | CAWSSQPDRNYGYTF
TRBV19 | CASSIYGNTEAFF
TRBV15 | CATSRELHQPQHF
TRBV21-1 | CASDRANSPLHF
TRBV30 | CAWSVNMRQPQHF
TRBV19 | CASRRVNTEAFF
TRBV19 | CASRVPGQGAAYGYTF
TRBV19 | CASSIDGHRAFSGNTIYF
TRBV7-2 | CASSLALTRVNTEAFF
TRBV15 | CATSRDFPSTDTQYF
TRBV5-6 | CASSLGRTTFENQPQHF
TRBV7-2 | CASIRGYNSPLHF
TRBV6-6 | CASSRDRIYGYTF
TRBV4-3 | CASSQDRDRVSYEQYF
TRBV19 | CASSIRDRPWEAKLFF